This T cell receptor (beta chain) was captured in a study of identical twins. General study findings and limits: Some out-of-frame alpha sequences were shared by twins, and these showed excess low generation probability. Insertions were reduced in abundant cord blood beta clonotypes but not in memory repertoires.

Points on this clonotype: Its antigen is unknown.

TCRdb recomputed calls from the 5' RACE reads with MiXCR, one row per CDR3 protein. This table has some 730,000 distinct CDR3 sequences, around a sixth appearing once. This sample also appeared in a second study, on T cells expressing NK-cell markers.

This clonotype was sampled from a woman aged 18-29 years in good health. The material sequenced was PBMCs.

The CDR3 region is CASSSGRGVENQPQHF. The CDR3 DNA sequence: TGTGCCAGCAGTTCGGGGAGGGGGGTCGAGAATCAGCCCCAGCATTTT. This chain connects TRBV6-5 to TRBJ1-5; D possibly corresponds to TRBD1 (6 bases). The CDR3 runs 16 residues. The germline V gene encodes CDR1 MNHEY and CDR2 SVGAGI. V was pared by 4 bases and J by 4 bases, with 17 bases between.